This T cell receptor (beta chain) comes out of a study of blood T cell repertoires in COVID-19. Background on the study: PBMCs, B-cell-depleted T cells, or T cells were the source of the cDNA or gDNA that made up the material.

Trimming shortened V by 3 bases and J by 4 bases, and 10 bases separated the two germline ends. Germline CDR1 and CDR2: SGHRS and YFSETQ. This CDR3 spans 13 amino acids. This table comes from immunoSEQ multiplex PCR, and its TCRdb copy is limited to in-frame clones, with some not included. The profile covers 150,000 to 200,000 clones, with 65% to 80% appearing a single time and about 17% taken by the ten largest. The TCR was taken from a woman aged 45-65 years with acute COVID-19. Input material: PBMCs or T cells enriched from blood (not recorded which). The V and J genes are TRBV5-1 and TRBJ1-1; D is unresolved. The CDR3: CASSSSTRTEAFF. Written as DNA, the CDR3 is TGCGCCAGCAGCTCCTCTACCCGCACTGAAGCTTTCTTT.